Included here is one T cell receptor (beta chain) sequence, with context. The data are from a study of shared clonotypes between healthy human individuals. V lost 2 bases and J lost 9, with 5 bases in between. This CDR3 spans 11 amino acids. Per the germline V gene, CDR1 is PRHDT and CDR2 is FYEKMQ (reference sequence). Assay used: immunoSEQ multiplex PCR; TCRdb lists only in-frame clones, some missing. This sample yields approximately 2,000,000 clones, of which roughly 90% are seen a single time; approximately 0.4% belongs to the top ten. Sequenced material: naive CD4+ T cells from PBMCs. Subset in this sample: CD45RA+ positively selected. This receptor was obtained from a man younger than 35 in good health. Some clones in this sample may be carry-over from other donors' samples. The rearrangement uses TRBV13 and TRBJ2-1; D not certain. In nucleotides, the CDR3 is TGTGCCAGCAGCTTATGGCCTGAGCAGTTCTTC. Protein product: CASSLWPEQFF. Looking up the rest from reference TRBV13 and TRBJ2-1 gives the full variable domain: AAGVIQSPRHLIKEKRETATLKCYPIPRHDTVYWYQQGPGQDPQFLISFYEKMQSDKGSIPDRFSAQQFSDYHSELNMSSLELGDSALYFCASSLWPEQFFGPGTRLTVL.